What follows is one T cell receptor (beta chain) and its context. Its antigen is not identified. The sort gate was single viable CD3+CD4+CD8-CD45RO+ cells for memory CD4+ T cells. Original handling: Out-of-frame sequences were removed, leaving a few million distinct TCRbeta sequences. Method: immunoSEQ multiplex PCR; TCRdb's copy keeps in-frame clones and lacks some. That table is the source of V, J and clone size, and D and trimming were worked out from the DNA. The sample shows 35,000 to 45,000 clones, about 80% of them seen only once. The entry originates in a study of memory CD4+ T cells and cytomegalovirus serostatus. Across the whole study: Of the healthy Belgian adults, eight or nine were CMV seropositive and fewer than 30 seronegative. Study observations and caveats: CD4+ memory repertoires contained about two fifths of the roughly 160 reported CMV TCRbeta sequences. Median bootstrapped AUC for CMV status was just over 0.94 originally, around 0.91 US-trained.

This CDR3 is 16 amino acids long. Unmatched junction bases numbered 3, after V lost 3 bases and J lost 2 bases. Germline-derived CDR1 and CDR2 are SGHTA and FQGTGA. Sequencing input: memory CD4+ T cells from blood. The V gene is TRBV7-3, the J gene TRBJ2-1, with TRBD2 matching 11 bases. The clonotype was recovered from an adult in good health and CMV-seronegative. In DNA, the CDR3 is TGTGCCAGCAGCTTCGTAGCGGGAGGGCCCTACAATGAGCAGTTCTTC. Translating it yields CASSFVAGGPYNEQFF.